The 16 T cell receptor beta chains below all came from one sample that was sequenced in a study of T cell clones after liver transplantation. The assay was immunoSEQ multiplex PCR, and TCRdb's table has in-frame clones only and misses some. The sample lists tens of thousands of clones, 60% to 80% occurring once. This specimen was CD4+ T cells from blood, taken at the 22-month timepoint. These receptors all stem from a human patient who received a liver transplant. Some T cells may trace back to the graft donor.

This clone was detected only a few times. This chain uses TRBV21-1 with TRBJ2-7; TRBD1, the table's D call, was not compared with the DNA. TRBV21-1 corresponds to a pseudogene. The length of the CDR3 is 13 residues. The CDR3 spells CASSKAPIYEQYF. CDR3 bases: TGTGCCAGCAGCAAAGCTCCAATTTACGAGCAGTACTTC.

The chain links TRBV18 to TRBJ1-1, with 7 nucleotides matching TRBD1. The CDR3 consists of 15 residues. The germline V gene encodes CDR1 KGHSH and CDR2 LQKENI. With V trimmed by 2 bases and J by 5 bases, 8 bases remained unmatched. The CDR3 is CASSPEGGSRTEAFF. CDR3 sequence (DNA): TGTGCCAGCTCACCAGAAGGGGGCTCGAGGACTGAAGCTTTCTTT.

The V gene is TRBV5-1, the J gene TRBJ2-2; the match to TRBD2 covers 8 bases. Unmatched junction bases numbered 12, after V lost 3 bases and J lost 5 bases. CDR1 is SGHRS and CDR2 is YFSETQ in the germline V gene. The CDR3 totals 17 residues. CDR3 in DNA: TGCGCCAGCAGCTCTGAGTCGGGACTAGTTTATACCGGGGAGCTGTTTTTT. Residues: CASSSESGLVYTGELFF.

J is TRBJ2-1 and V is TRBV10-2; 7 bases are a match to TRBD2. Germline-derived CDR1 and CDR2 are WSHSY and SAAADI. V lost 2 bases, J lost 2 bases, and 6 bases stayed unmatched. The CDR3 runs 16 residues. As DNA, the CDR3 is TGCGCCAGCAGTGAGAGGTCGGCGGGGGCCTACAATGAGCAGTTCTTC. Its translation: CASSERSAGAYNEQFF.

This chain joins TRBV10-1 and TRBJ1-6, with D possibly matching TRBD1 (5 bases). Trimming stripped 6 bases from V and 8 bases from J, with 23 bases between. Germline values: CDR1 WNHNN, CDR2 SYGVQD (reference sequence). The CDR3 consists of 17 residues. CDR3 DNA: TGCGCCAGCAGAACAAAAACTGGGCAGGGCAGAGATTCACCCCTCCACTTT. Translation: CASRTKTGQGRDSPLHF.

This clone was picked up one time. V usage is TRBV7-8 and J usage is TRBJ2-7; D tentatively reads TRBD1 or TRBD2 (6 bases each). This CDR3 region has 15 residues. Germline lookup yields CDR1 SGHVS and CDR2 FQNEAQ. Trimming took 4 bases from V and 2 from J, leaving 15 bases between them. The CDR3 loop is CASSSPDRLAYEQYF. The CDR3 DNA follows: TGTGCCAGCAGCTCTCCGGACAGACTAGCCTACGAGCAGTACTTC. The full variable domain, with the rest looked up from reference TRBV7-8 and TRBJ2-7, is GAGVSQSPRYKVAKRGQDVALRCDPISGHVSLFWYQQALGQGPEFLTYFQNEAQLDKSGLPSDRFFAERPEGSVSTLKIQRTQQEDSAVYLCASSSPDRLAYEQYFGPGTRLTVT.

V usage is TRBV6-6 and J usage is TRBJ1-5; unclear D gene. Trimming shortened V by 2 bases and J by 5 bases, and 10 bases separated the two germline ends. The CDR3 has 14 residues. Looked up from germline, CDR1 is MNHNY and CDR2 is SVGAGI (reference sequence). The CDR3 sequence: CASSYQTGDQPQHF. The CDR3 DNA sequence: TGTGCCAGCAGTTACCAGACGGGAGATCAGCCCCAGCATTTT.

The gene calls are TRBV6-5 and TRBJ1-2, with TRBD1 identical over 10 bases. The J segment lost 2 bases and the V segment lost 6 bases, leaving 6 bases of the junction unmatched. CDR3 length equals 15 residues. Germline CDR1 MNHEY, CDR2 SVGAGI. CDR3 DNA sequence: TGTGCCAGCAGAGGACAGGGGGAAGGAAACTATGGCTACACCTTC. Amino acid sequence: CASRGQGEGNYGYTF.

This chain's CDR3 is CASSSPQGANTGELFF. The DNA for the CDR3 is TGTGCCAGCAGCTCCCCCCAGGGCGCGAACACCGGGGAGCTGTTTTTT. The chain couples TRBV7-3 to TRBJ2-2, with D perhaps matching TRBD1 (5 bases). CDR1 SGHTA and CDR2 FQGTGA come from the germline V gene. The CDR3 is 16 amino acids. Trimming cost V 4 bases and J 0 bases, with 12 bases left between them.

CDR3 protein: CASSQAMGDTQYF. For the CDR3, the DNA is TGTGCCAGCAGCCAAGCTATGGGGGATACGCAGTATTTT. The chain has TRBV14 and TRBJ2-3; D not certain. Germline lookup yields CDR1 SGHDN and CDR2 FVKESK. This CDR3 contains 13 residues. The V end lost 1 base, the J end lost 6 bases, and 8 bases lay between the germline ends.

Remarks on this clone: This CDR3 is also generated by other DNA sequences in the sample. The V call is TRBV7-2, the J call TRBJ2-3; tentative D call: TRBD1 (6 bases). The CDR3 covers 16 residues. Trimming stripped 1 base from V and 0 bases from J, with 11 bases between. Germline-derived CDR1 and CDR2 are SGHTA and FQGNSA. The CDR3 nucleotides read TGTGCCAGCAGCTTAGTCGGACAGCGAAGCACAGATACGCAGTATTTT. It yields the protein CASSLVGQRSTDTQYF. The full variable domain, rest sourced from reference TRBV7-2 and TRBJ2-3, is GAGVSQSPSNKVTEKGKDVELRCDPISGHTALYWYRQSLGQGLEFLIYFQGNSAPDKSGLPSDRFSAERTGGSVSTLTIQRTQQEDSAVYLCASSLVGQRSTDTQYFGPGTRLTVL.

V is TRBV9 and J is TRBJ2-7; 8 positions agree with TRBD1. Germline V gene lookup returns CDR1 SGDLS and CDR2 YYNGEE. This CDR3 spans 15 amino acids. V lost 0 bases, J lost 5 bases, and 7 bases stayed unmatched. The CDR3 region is CASSVEQGGRDEQYF. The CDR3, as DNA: TGTGCCAGCAGCGTAGAACAGGGGGGTCGGGACGAGCAGTACTTC.

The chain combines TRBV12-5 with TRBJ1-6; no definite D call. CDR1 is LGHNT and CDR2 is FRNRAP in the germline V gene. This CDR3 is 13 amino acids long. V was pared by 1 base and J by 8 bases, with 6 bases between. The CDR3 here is CASGLAEDSPLHF. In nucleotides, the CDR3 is TGTGCTAGTGGTTTGGCAGAAGATTCACCCCTCCACTTT.

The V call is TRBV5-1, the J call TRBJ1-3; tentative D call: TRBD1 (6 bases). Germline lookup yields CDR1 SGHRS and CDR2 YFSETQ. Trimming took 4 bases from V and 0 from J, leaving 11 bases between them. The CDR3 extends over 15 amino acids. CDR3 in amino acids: CASSPDSVSGNTIYF. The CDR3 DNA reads TGCGCCAGCAGCCCGGACAGCGTCTCTGGAAACACCATATATTTT.

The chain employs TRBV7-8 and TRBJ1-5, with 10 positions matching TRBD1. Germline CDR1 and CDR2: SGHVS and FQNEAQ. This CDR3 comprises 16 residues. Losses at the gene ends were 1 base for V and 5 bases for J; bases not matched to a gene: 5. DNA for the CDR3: TGTGCCAGCAGCTTAGTACCCGGGACAGGGGATCAGCCCCAGCATTTT. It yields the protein CASSLVPGTGDQPQHF.

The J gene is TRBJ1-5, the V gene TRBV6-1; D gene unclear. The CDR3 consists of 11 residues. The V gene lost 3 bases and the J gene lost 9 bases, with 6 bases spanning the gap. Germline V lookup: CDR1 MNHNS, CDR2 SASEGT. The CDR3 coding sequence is TGTGCCAGCAGTGAGATGGGGCCCCAGCATTTT. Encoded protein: CASSEMGPQHF.